These T cell receptor beta chains were read from a single sample in a study of cytomegalovirus exposure and HLA in healthy donors. Generated by immunoSEQ multiplex PCR, the TCRdb table keeps only in-frame clones and is missing some. The sample has 81,000 or so clones, over 65% seen once. Sample: PBMCs. These receptors all come from a man between 45 and 60 years old in good health and CMV-seropositive. CDR3s include the opening cysteine and the closing phenylalanine or tryptophan. Fields, in order: clone size, V gene, J gene, D gene, CDR3 protein, CDR3 DNA. D genes are given only for firm matches. Size is omitted from some rows. Given values are once, few, many or a class for expanded clones.

NA	TRBV6-1	TRBJ2-4	TRBD2	CASSDSGVKNSQYF	TGTGCCAGCAGTGATAGCGGGGTGAAAAACAGTCAGTACTTC
NA	TRBV6-5	TRBJ2-7	TRBD2	CASSLLWVAGAHEQYF	TGTGCCAGCAGTTTACTCTGGGTAGCGGGAGCTCACGAGCAGTACTTC
NA	TRBV25-1	TRBJ1-1	NA	CASSGQVMNTEAFF	TGTGCCAGCAGTGGACAGGTCATGAACACTGAAGCTTTCTTT
few	TRBV20-1	TRBJ2-7	NA	CSAVVSYEQYF	TGCAGTGCTGTTGTATCCTACGAGCAGTACTTC
once	TRBV2	TRBJ1-5	NA	CASSGGESWPQHF	TGTGCCAGCAGTGGTGGGGAGTCTTGGCCCCAGCATTTT
NA	TRBV11-3	TRBJ2-5	NA	CASSGHELRETQYF	TGTGCCAGCAGCGGACACGAGTTGCGAGAGACCCAGTACTTC
NA	TRBV6-5	TRBJ2-1	TRBD2	CASSWGLAVREQFF	TGTGCCAGCAGTTGGGGACTAGCGGTTCGGGAGCAGTTCTTC
NA	TRBV9	TRBJ1-1	TRBD1	CASSDTGGATEAFF	TGTGCCAGCAGTGATACAGGGGGCGCGACTGAAGCTTTCTTT
NA	TRBV6-1	TRBJ2-3	TRBD2	CASKLAEATDTQYF	TGTGCCAGCAAACTAGCGGAGGCGACAGATACGCAGTATTTT
NA	TRBV14	TRBJ1-2	NA	CASSQEDRPYGYTF	TGTGCCAGCAGCCAGGAAGACAGGCCCTATGGCTACACCTTC
few	TRBV5-8	TRBJ2-6	NA	CASSFAGANGLTF	TGTGCCAGCAGCTTCGCTGGGGCCAACGGCCTGACTTTC
NA	TRBV7-3	TRBJ2-3	NA	CASSFMARATDTQYF	TGTGCCAGCAGCTTTATGGCGAGGGCCACAGATACGCAGTATTTT
NA	TRBV30	TRBJ2-7	NA	CAWSVGGLEQYF	TGTGCCTGGAGTGTAGGAGGGCTCGAGCAGTACTTC
once	TRBV7-2	TRBJ2-6	NA	CASSLLASGANGLTF	TGTGCCAGCAGCTTATTGGCCTCTGGGGCCAACGGCCTGACTTTC
few	TRBV10-3	TRBJ2-1	TRBD2	CAISGTSGRGNEQFF	TGTGCCATCAGCGGGACTAGCGGGAGGGGAAATGAGCAGTTCTTC
once	TRBV7-2	TRBJ1-4	NA	CASSPDTGSGEKLFF	TGTGCCAGCAGCCCCGACACAGGGTCGGGTGAAAAACTGTTTTTT
NA	TRBV11-2	TRBJ1-2	NA	CASSLQGNYGYTF	TGTGCCAGCAGCTTACAGGGGAACTATGGCTACACCTTC
NA	TRBV6-1	TRBJ1-5	TRBD1	CASSRTGDNQPQHF	TGTGCCAGCAGTCGGACAGGGGACAATCAGCCCCAGCATTTT
NA	TRBV7-6	TRBJ2-5	NA	CASSLNQLAGEQYF	TGTGCCAGCAGCTTAAACCAGTTAGCAGGGGAGCAGTACTTC
NA	TRBV28	TRBJ1-5	NA	CASSLSLRGNQPQHF	TGTGCCAGCAGTTTATCCCTACGGGGCAATCAGCCCCAGCATTTT
NA	TRBV11-2	TRBJ2-1	NA	CASSLGGGHPNEQFF	TGTGCCAGCAGCTTAGGGGGAGGACACCCCAATGAGCAGTTCTTC
few	TRBV20-1	TRBJ2-5	NA	CSARNLETQYF	TGCAGTGCTAGAAATCTAGAGACCCAGTACTTC
NA	TRBV4-1	TRBJ2-3	NA	CASSQDRDTDTQYF	TGCGCCAGCAGCCAAGACCGGGACACAGATACGCAGTATTTT
NA	TRBV13	TRBJ1-1	NA	CASSLGGGNTEAFF	TGTGCCAGCAGCCTTGGAGGAGGGAACACTGAAGCTTTCTTT
NA	TRBV19	TRBJ2-1	TRBD2	CASREPGTSGIGEQFF	TGTGCCAGTAGGGAACCCGGGACTAGCGGGATTGGTGAGCAGTTCTTC
NA	TRBV6-1	TRBJ2-1	NA	CASSEGSASDSSYNEQFF	TGTGCCAGCAGTGAAGGGTCCGCTAGCGACAGCTCCTACAATGAGCAGTTCTTC
few	TRBV30	TRBJ2-1	NA	CAWSTPGEQFF	TGTGCCTGGAGTACCCCGGGTGAGCAGTTCTTC
NA	TRBV30	TRBJ2-7	NA	CAWSALHRGYEQYF	TGTGCCTGGAGTGCCCTCCACCGGGGGTACGAGCAGTACTTC
NA	TRBV29-1	TRBJ2-2	NA	CSVDSPMGTGELFF	TGCAGCGTCGACAGTCCCATGGGCACCGGGGAGCTGTTTTTT
NA	TRBV4-3	TRBJ2-7	NA	CASSQEQGFTYEQYF	TGCGCCAGCAGCCAAGAGCAGGGCTTTACCTACGAGCAGTACTTC
NA	TRBV7-3	TRBJ2-5	NA	CASSLSNSQETQYF	TGTGCCAGCAGCCTTTCTAATTCTCAAGAGACCCAGTACTTC
few	TRBV4-3	TRBJ1-2	TRBD1	CASSQDRDRGLYYGYTF	TGCGCCAGCAGCCAAGACCGGGACAGGGGACTCTACTATGGCTACACCTTC
few	TRBV7-9	TRBJ1-4	TRBD1	CASSLGTGTLNEKLFF	TGTGCCAGCAGCTTAGGGACAGGTACCTTAAATGAAAAACTGTTTTTT
NA	TRBV19	TRBJ2-1	NA	CASSIAQQWNEQFF	TGTGCCAGTAGTATAGCTCAACAGTGGAATGAGCAGTTCTTC
few	TRBV4-2	TRBJ1-2	NA	CASSQPLGGLGGGYTF	TGTGCCAGCAGCCAACCCCTCGGGGGGCTTGGGGGTGGCTACACCTTC
NA	TRBV5-6	TRBJ2-3	NA	CASSLAGYRTSTDTQYF	TGTGCCAGCAGCTTGGCGGGGTACCGTACTAGCACAGATACGCAGTATTTT
NA	TRBV7-2	TRBJ1-2	NA	CASSLQGNYGYTF	TGTGCCAGCAGCTTACAGGGAAATTATGGCTACACCTTC
medium-sized	TRBV5-1	TRBJ1-2	TRBD1	CASSWEQGANYGYTF	TGCGCCAGCAGCTGGGAACAGGGGGCCAACTATGGCTACACCTTC
NA	TRBV5-4	TRBJ2-7	TRBD2	CARIRREARYEQYF	TGTGCCAGGATCCGGCGGGAGGCGAGGTACGAGCAGTACTTC
NA	TRBV7-3	TRBJ2-3	NA	CASSLYSRPGTDTQYF	TGTGCCAGCAGCCTTTACAGCAGACCTGGCACAGATACGCAGTATTTT
NA	TRBV5-5	TRBJ2-7	TRBD1	CASSLRTGIYEQYF	TGTGCCAGCAGCTTAAGGACAGGGATCTACGAGCAGTACTTC
NA	TRBV2	TRBJ2-1	TRBD2	CARKGTSGLNEQFF	TGTGCCAGGAAAGGGACTAGCGGGCTGAATGAGCAGTTCTTC
NA	TRBV27	TRBJ1-1	NA	CASSFDVRVNTEAFF	TGTGCCAGCAGTTTCGACGTCAGGGTGAACACTGAAGCTTTCTTT
NA	TRBV9	TRBJ2-5	TRBD2	CASSVGSGLAQETQYF	TGTGCCAGCAGCGTAGGGAGCGGACTAGCGCAAGAGACCCAGTACTTC
NA	TRBV4-1	TRBJ2-3	NA	CASSQATGVTDTQYF	TGCGCCAGCAGCCAGGCTACGGGGGTCACAGATACGCAGTATTTT
few	TRBV9	TRBJ2-1	NA	CASSVAYREAYNEQFF	TGTGCCAGCAGCGTAGCTTACCGAGAGGCCTACAATGAGCAGTTCTTC
few	TRBV13	TRBJ2-3	TRBD1	CASSLRTGRMTDTQYF	TGTGCCAGCAGCCTTAGGACAGGGCGGATGACAGATACGCAGTATTTT
once	TRBV7-2	TRBJ1-1	NA	CASSLQATGEAFF	TGTGCCAGCAGCTTACAGGCTACAGGTGAAGCTTTCTTT
NA	TRBV28	TRBJ2-7	NA	CASSLQGINEQYF	TGTGCCAGCAGTTTGCAGGGTATCAACGAGCAGTACTTC
NA	TRBV7-2	TRBJ2-3	NA	CASSPYTDTQYF	TGTGCCAGCAGCCCCTACACAGATACGCAGTATTTT
few	TRBV19	TRBJ2-1	TRBD2	CASTEREGRNEQFF	TGTGCCAGTACGGAGCGGGAGGGCCGTAATGAGCAGTTCTTC
NA	TRBV7-9	TRBJ2-1	NA	CASTPRGGFNEQFF	TGTGCCAGCACCCCGCGGGGCGGGTTCAATGAGCAGTTCTTC
NA	TRBV28	TRBJ1-1	NA	CASSLGSSGIMNTEAFF	TGTGCCAGCAGTTTAGGTTCATCGGGGATAATGAACACTGAAGCTTTCTTT
NA	TRBV5-4	TRBJ2-1	NA	CASSPDSFSYNEQFF	TGTGCCAGCAGCCCGGACTCCTTCTCTTACAATGAGCAGTTCTTC